This T cell receptor beta chain is from a study of high-grade serous ovarian cancer treatment subgroups. About this clone itself: The antigen is not known.

Some clones are missing from TCRdb's copy, which holds only in-frame ones; the method was immunoSEQ multiplex PCR. The repertoire consists of about 12,000 clones, with just over 85% occurring once and the leading ten covering approximately 2.9%. General study points: Same-patient tumor repertoires overlapped at roughly 0.095 to 0.85; different patients barely overlapped. The analyses considered CDR3 and ignored CDR1 and CDR2.

The CDR3 is 13 amino acids. With V trimmed by 6 bases and J by 2 bases, 3 bases remained unmatched. From germline, CDR1 is SNHLY and CDR2 FYNNEI. The tumor samples were collected prior to definitive surgery or chemotherapy. The material sequenced was tumor tissue. The gene calls are TRBV2 and TRBJ1-2, with 7 bases aligning to TRBD1. The sequence came from a human donor with high-grade serous ovarian cancer. The CDR3 reads CASRRQGNYGYTF. CDR3 in DNA: TGTGCCAGCAGAAGACAGGGCAACTATGGCTACACCTTC.